This section outlines one T cell receptor (beta chain) sequence together with its context. Its target is unknown. This sample is drawn from a study of cytotoxic CD8 clonotypes in ibrutinib-treated CLL. Study-level points and caveats: Pretreatment clonality was elevated relative to age-matched healthy donors and paralleled circulating CD8+ T-cell counts. Rising at ibrutinib response, clonality subsequently fell back toward baseline at progression.

The V end lost 5 bases, the J end lost 0 bases, and 5 bases lay between the germline ends. The CDR3 covers 13 residues. The germline CDR1 and CDR2 sequences are MNHEY and SMNVEV (reference sequence). Produced via immunoSEQ multiplex PCR; TCRdb's table is partial and in-frame only. The sample contains fewer than 85,000 clones, 70% to 80% of which appear only once. The TCR sequence derives from a human donor with chronic lymphocytic leukemia. Sequencing was performed on PBMCs, taken after 12 months of ibrutinib treatment. The chain carries TRBV27 and TRBJ2-1; D remains ambiguous. This chain's CDR3 is CASSRPSYNEQFF. CDR3 sequence (DNA): TGTGCCAGCAGTCGACCCTCCTACAATGAGCAGTTCTTC.